This entry lists 15 T cell receptor beta chains sequenced from one sample in a study of T cells in women clearing cervical HPV infection. The protocol was immunoSEQ multiplex PCR, while the TCRdb copy is restricted to in-frame clones and leaves out a portion. In total, the table holds about 22,000 clones. The specimen sequenced was blood buffy coat. These receptors were taken from a woman between 18 and 70 years old with a cervical HPV16 infection that either progressed to CIN3+ or cleared (not recorded which).

Comments on this clone: The observed sequence ends 3 residues before the CDR3 terminus, with the missing tail filled in from the germline J gene. The chain recombines TRBV7-9 with TRBJ1-1, with 10 bases identical to TRBD1. With V trimmed by 7 bases and J by 5 bases, 10 bases remained unmatched. The CDR3 covers 15 residues. Germline V lookup: CDR1 SEHNR, CDR2 FQNEAQ (reference sequence). Partial CDR3 DNA: TGTGCCAGCACCCTAGGACAGGGGGTTTCTACTGAA. Encoded protein: CASTLGQGVSTE. The CDR3 in full is CASTLGQGVSTEAFF.

As concerns this clone: The observed sequence ends 3 residues before the CDR3 terminus, with the missing tail filled in from the germline J gene. The chain links TRBV19 to TRBJ2-1; 8 bases fit TRBD1. CDR1 is LNHDA, CDR2 SQIVND, per germline (reference sequence). The CDR3 has 15 amino acids. Germline trimming cut 4 bases from V and 3 bases from J; bases unmatched to any gene: 5. CDR3 sequence reads: CASSSEGQGYNEQFF. The sequenced CDR3 bases are TGTGCCAGTAGTAGCGAAGGACAGGGCTACAATGAG.

About this clone: The read stops 3 residues short of the end of the CDR3; the missing end is completed from the germline J gene. The V gene is TRBV6-2 or TRBV6-3, the J gene TRBJ2-3; 14 positions match TRBD2. Germline CDR1 MNHEY, CDR2 SVGEGT. CDR3 size: 14 residues. V dropped 10 bases and J dropped 5; count of bases not matched to a gene: 5. The CDR3 sequence: CATRLAGGVDTQYF. The DNA read from the CDR3 is TGTGCCACCAGACTAGCGGGAGGGGTAGATACG.

To note about this clone: The sequenced fragment ends 3 residues before the CDR3 boundary, so the rest is inferred from the germline J gene. The rearrangement links TRBV19 to TRBJ1-1; TRBD1 matches at 7 bases. The CDR3 length is 14 residues. Looked up from germline, CDR1 is LNHDA and CDR2 is SQIVND (reference sequence). J was trimmed by 3 bases and V by 5 bases; bases with no gene match: 6. The sequenced part of the CDR3 DNA is TGTGCCAGTAGTCAAGGGGGCACGGACACTGAA. Translation: CASSQGGTDTE. The full CDR3 protein reads CASSQGGTDTEAFF.

About this clone itself: This CDR3 is also generated by other DNA sequences in the sample. CDR3 residues: CASSLVGTGAYEQYF. The DNA read from the CDR3 is TGTGCCAGCAGCTTAGTGGGGACAGGGGCCTACGAG. The chain has TRBV7-2 and TRBJ2-7; 10 bases are shared with TRBD1. The read is 3 residues too short to cover the CDR3 end, so that end is filled in from the germline J gene. V shed 1 base, J shed 2 bases, and the junction held 2 bases outside the gene matches. This CDR3 spans 15 amino acids. Per the germline V gene, CDR1 is SGHTA and CDR2 is FQGNSA.

A remark on this clone: The sequenced fragment ends 3 residues before the CDR3 boundary, so the rest is inferred from the germline J gene. This rearrangement joins TRBV18 to TRBJ1-3, with 7 bases fitting TRBD1. Trimming at V came to 5 bases and at J to 0 bases, leaving 7 bases not matched to a gene. The CDR3 covers 16 residues. Germline loops: CDR1 KGHSH, CDR2 LQKENI. The CDR3 sequence: CASSSYRGASGNTIYF. CDR3 DNA (partial): TGTGCCAGCTCATCCTACAGGGGCGCCTCTGGAAACACC.

As regards this clone: The read finishes 3 residues shy of the CDR3 end, and the germline J gene is used to complete it. The V call is TRBV6-2 or TRBV6-3, the J call TRBJ1-1; 9 bases map to TRBD1. There are 14 residues in the CDR3. V trimming: 5 bases; J trimming: 5 bases; junction bases outside the gene matches: 6. Per the germline V gene, CDR1 is MNHEY and CDR2 is SVGEGT. The CDR3 bases that were read are TGTGCCAGCAGTACAGGGGGCCATACGACTGAA. Translated, it gives CASSTGGHTTE. The entire CDR3 is CASSTGGHTTEAFF.

With regard to this clone: The read ends 3 residues early relative to the CDR3; the germline J gene fills the gap. The chain combines TRBV12-3 or TRBV12-4 with TRBJ1-5, with D possibly being TRBD1 (5 bases). Trimming pared 1 base from V and 2 bases from J, leaving 15 bases between. The CDR3 totals 17 residues. This CDR3 is CASSLVGGEGGNQPQHF. The part of the CDR3 DNA that was read is TGTGCCAGCAGTTTAGTGGGAGGGGAAGGGGGCAATCAGCCC.

On this clone itself: Sequencing ends 3 residues short of the CDR3 end; the germline J gene provides the rest. The rearrangement uses TRBV3-1 (or the pseudogene TRBV3-2) and TRBJ1-4, with TRBD1 matching over 9 bases. Germline trimming cut 0 bases from V and 8 bases from J; bases unmatched to any gene: 7. The CDR3 runs 16 residues. CDR1 LGHDT and CDR2 YNNKEL come from the germline V gene (reference sequence). The covered CDR3 bases are TGTGCCAGCAGCCAAGATCTAGGGACAGGGAGCGAAAAA. It encodes CASSQDLGTGSEK. From start to end, the CDR3 is CASSQDLGTGSEKLFF.

With regard to this clone: The CDR3 end lies 3 residues beyond the end of the read and is filled in from the germline J gene. This chain joins TRBV6-2 or TRBV6-3 and TRBJ2-2; D unresolved. The germline V gene has CDR1 MNHEY and CDR2 SVGEGT. V lost 0 bases and J lost 3, with 5 bases in between. This CDR3 region has 14 residues. The covered CDR3 bases are TGTGCCAGCAGTTACTCCGGGTACACCGGGGAG. Its protein is CASSYSGYTGE. The full-length CDR3 reads as CASSYSGYTGELFF.

A word on this clone: The CDR3 end is not reached by the read, which stops 3 residues before it; the germline J gene fills it in. This chain uses TRBV15 with TRBJ2-7; TRBD1 matches 8 bases. The CDR3 contains 18 residues. J gave up 6 bases and V 0 bases, and 16 bases lay outside the gene matches. Germline-derived CDR1 and CDR2 are LNHNV and YYDKDF (reference sequence). The CDR3 DNA, read in part, is TGTGCCACCAGCAGAGATCGATTAGGAGGAGACAGGGGACGCGAG. Its translation is CATSRDRLGGDRGRE. The full CDR3 reads CATSRDRLGGDRGREQYF.

With regard to this clone: Different DNA sequences within this sample yield the same CDR3. The sequenced CDR3 bases are TGTGCCAGCAGGGACAGGGGCCAAGAGACC. It specifies CASRDRGQET. The full CDR3 protein is CASRDRGQETQYF. The genes are TRBV7-2 and TRBJ2-5; 9 bases align to TRBD1. The read terminates 3 residues before the CDR3 end, so the remaining end is supplied by the germline J gene. The CDR3 has 13 residues. Trimming removed 6 bases from V and 1 base from J; junction bases left unmatched: 0. Germline V gives CDR1 SGHTA, CDR2 FQGNSA.

A word on this clone: The read stops 3 residues short of the end of the CDR3; the missing end is completed from the germline J gene. The chain joins TRBV5-4 to TRBJ1-2; a possible D gene is TRBD1 (6 bases). The V gene lost 4 bases and the J gene lost 6 bases, with 22 bases spanning the gap. Per germline, CDR1 SGHNT and CDR2 YYREEE (reference sequence). The CDR3 has 16 amino acids. Here the CDR3 reads CASSDRDKNERNGYTF. The covered CDR3 bases are TGTGCCAGCAGCGACCGGGACAAGAACGAAAGAAATGGC.

With regard to this clone: The CDR3 end is not reached by the read, which stops 3 residues before it; the germline J gene fills it in. J is TRBJ1-1 and V is TRBV7-2; D is ambiguous. This CDR3 comprises 13 residues. The ends were cut back, 3 bases at V and 3 bases at J, with 8 bases in the middle. Germline CDR1 SGHTA, CDR2 FQGNSA. The DNA read from the CDR3 is TGTGCCAGCAGCTTGCAGAGTTACACTGAA. This sequence encodes CASSLQSYTE. The CDR3 reads in full as CASSLQSYTEAFF.

On this clone itself: Coverage ceases 3 residues before the CDR3 finishes, and the germline J gene fills in the end. This chain uses TRBV18 with TRBJ1-5; 10 bases match TRBD1. Per the germline V gene, CDR1 is KGHSH and CDR2 is LQKENI. The CDR3 sequence is 15 residues long. V was pared by 4 bases and J by 5 bases, with 5 bases of the junction left unmatched. CDR3 loop: CASSLGTGVHQPQHF. The part of the CDR3 DNA that was read is TGTGCCAGCTCACTCGGGACAGGGGTCCATCAGCCC.